A single sample is the source of the 9 T cell receptor beta chains below, sequenced in a study of OX40 agonist ivuxolimab in advanced cancers. Some clones are missing from TCRdb's copy, which holds only in-frame ones; the method was immunoSEQ multiplex PCR. Among 70,000 to 85,000 clones listed, around nine tenths were seen once. Sequences were derived from CD4+ or CD8+ T cells sorted from blood, sampled in a trial of the OX40 agonist ivuxolimab. Receptors were obtained from an adult with an advanced solid tumor such as melanoma, head and neck, liver or kidney cancer.

The chain uses TRBV27 and TRBJ2-3; 16 bases are a match to TRBD2. The CDR3 consists of 18 residues. The trim removed 7 bases at V and 5 bases at J, leaving 12 bases unmatched. The V gene's germline CDR1 is MNHEY and CDR2 SMNVEV (reference sequence). The CDR3 loop reads CASTPRGTSGRAVDTQYF. CDR3 sequence (DNA): TGTGCCAGCACCCCCCGGGGGACTAGCGGGAGGGCCGTAGATACGCAGTATTTT.

This chain connects TRBV9 to TRBJ1-4; possibly TRBD1 for D (5 bases). Trimming stripped 1 base from V and 0 bases from J, with 13 bases between. Germline CDR1 and CDR2: SGDLS and YYNGEE. This CDR3 has 17 residues. The CDR3: CASSVNTGTTTNEKLFF. DNA for the CDR3: TGTGCCAGCAGCGTAAATACCGGGACGACAACTAATGAAAAACTGTTTTTT.

The chain employs TRBV4-2 and TRBJ2-1, with 9 bases lining up with TRBD2. Germline loops: CDR1 LGHNA, CDR2 YNFKEQ. With 1 base clipped from V and 6 bases from J, the junction kept 7 bases outside the gene matches. The CDR3 runs to 16 residues. The CDR3 here is CASSQGWLAGTNEQFF. As DNA, the CDR3 is TGTGCCAGCAGCCAAGGGTGGCTAGCGGGAACCAATGAGCAGTTCTTC.

This sequence joins TRBV19 and TRBJ2-1, with D possibly being TRBD2 (5 bases). V gave up 10 bases and J gave up 4 bases, with 17 bases separating them. The V gene's germline CDR1 is LNHDA and CDR2 SQIVND (reference sequence). The CDR3 consists of 14 residues. The CDR3 loop is CATTLSGPYNEQFF. The CDR3 DNA reads as TGTGCCACCACCCTGAGCGGCCCATACAATGAGCAGTTCTTC. The variable domain in full, with the rest retrieved from reference TRBV19 and TRBJ2-1, is DGGITQSPKYLFRKEGQNVTLSCEQNLNHDAMYWYRQDPGQGLRLIYYSQIVNDFQKGDIAEGYSVSREKKESFPLTVTSAQKNPTAFYLCATTLSGPYNEQFFGPGTRLTVL.

The chain recombines TRBV11-2 with TRBJ2-2; no clear D. Trimming left V 5 bases short and J 0 bases short, with 7 bases between. Germline CDR1 SGHAT, CDR2 FQNNGV. The CDR3 is 14 amino acids. Here the CDR3 reads CASSPRTNTGELFF. CDR3 DNA: TGTGCCAGCAGCCCACGAACGAACACCGGGGAGCTGTTTTTT.

The genes are TRBV7-3 and TRBJ2-3; D is perhaps TRBD1 (6 bases). V was cut by 5 bases and J by 0 bases, with 12 bases left in between. From germline, CDR1 is SGHTA and CDR2 FQGTGA. The CDR3 loop spans 15 amino acids. CDR3 amino acids: CASSPRQASTDTQYF. The CDR3 bases are TGTGCCAGCAGCCCTAGACAGGCTAGCACAGATACGCAGTATTTT.

The chain couples TRBV5-6 to TRBJ1-1; D is uncertain. Trimming shortened V by 1 base and J by 10 bases, and 14 bases separated the two germline ends. CDR3 size: 13 residues. The V gene's germline CDR1 is SGHDT and CDR2 YYEEEE. The CDR3 loop reads CASSLRLRSIAFF. Here the CDR3 DNA reads TGTGCCAGCAGCTTGAGGTTGCGGAGTATAGCTTTCTTT.

The CDR3 loop reads CASSLDLGETQYF. The CDR3 DNA reads as TGTGCCAGCAGCTTAGACCTGGGGGAGACCCAGTACTTC. This sequence joins TRBV11-1 and TRBJ2-5; D not certain. This CDR3 has 13 amino acids. V lost 1 base and J lost 5, with 8 bases in between. Germline V gene lookup returns CDR1 SGHAT and CDR2 FQDESV (reference sequence). The whole variable domain, filled in from reference TRBV11-1 and TRBJ2-5, reads EAEVAQSPRYKITEKSQAVAFWCDPISGHATLYWYRQILGQGPELLVQFQDESVVDDSQLPKDRFSAERLKGVDSTLKIQPAELGDSAMYLCASSLDLGETQYFGPGTRLLVL.

V and J are TRBV10-3 and TRBJ1-2; D might be TRBD1 (6 bases). The germline V gene encodes CDR1 ENHRY and CDR2 SYGVKD. The CDR3 extends over 12 amino acids. V was trimmed by 9 bases and J by 0 bases, leaving 8 bases between them. CDR3 sequence: CAIRTANYGYTF. CDR3 bases: TGTGCCATACGGACAGCTAACTATGGCTACACCTTC.